The 15 T cell receptor beta chains in this list originate from one sample, sequenced in a study of cytomegalovirus exposure and HLA in healthy donors (dated by TCRdb to between 2016 and 2019). Library creation used the immunoSEQ multiplex PCR assay. For the multiplex PCR, a mixture combining 60 forward primers for TCR Vbeta segments and 13 reverse primers for TCR Jbeta segments was used. In its TCRdb copy, this immuneACCESS table keeps in-frame sequences only and misses some clones. Where compared with another copy, unresolved V genes explain less than half of these, and the others have no known cause. The sample table holds around 200,000 clones, of which roughly 78% were seen once. Of the sample, nearly 4.5% is held by the ten largest clones. The sample taken for sequencing was PBMCs. Receptor source: a woman in her twenties or thirties in good health and CMV-seropositive.

The chain combines TRBV11-3 with TRBJ2-7; the D is unclear. The germline V gene has CDR1 SGHNT and CDR2 YENEEA. There are 13 residues in the CDR3. Trimming left V 5 bases short and J 3 bases short, with 11 bases between. The CDR3 region is CASSVFPSYEQYF. In DNA form, the CDR3 reads TGTGCCAGCAGCGTCTTTCCCAGCTACGAGCAGTACTTC.

Concerning this clone itself: At the DNA level, this CDR3 is encoded by other sequences in the same sample as well. The chain links TRBV29-1 to TRBJ2-1; D unresolved. Trimming took 4 bases from V and 6 from J, leaving 4 bases between them. This CDR3 contains 10 residues. CDR1 is SQVTM and CDR2 is ANQGSEA in the germline V gene. This chain's CDR3 is CSVGGNEQFF. Written as DNA, the CDR3 is TGCAGCGTTGGAGGCAATGAGCAGTTCTTC.

There are a few counts of this clone. V usage is TRBV4-2 and J usage is TRBJ2-7; 9 nucleotides match TRBD2. Trimming removed 1 base from V and 1 base from J; junction bases left unmatched: 2. Germline CDR1 is LGHNA and CDR2 is YNFKEQ. The CDR3 is made up of 15 amino acids. The CDR3, as DNA: TGTGCCAGCAGCCAAGGCCTAGCGGGGTCCTACGAGCAGTACTTC. It yields the protein CASSQGLAGSYEQYF.

The chain joins TRBV6-5 to TRBJ2-1; tentative D call: TRBD2 (5 bases). The CDR3 extends over 12 amino acids. The germline gives CDR1 MNHEY, CDR2 SVGAGI. V was shortened by 7 bases and J by 9 bases, with 13 bases between the two germline ends. The CDR3 here is CASTSGRSEQFF. The CDR3 DNA reads TGTGCCAGCACCTCGGGGAGAAGTGAGCAGTTCTTC.

This clone was counted a single time. The V call is TRBV4-3, the J call TRBJ2-1; D not certain. Trimming stripped 0 bases from V and 9 bases from J, with 9 bases between. Germline CDR1 and CDR2: LGHNA and YSLEER. The CDR3 consists of 13 residues. The CDR3 spells CASSQDKSTEQFF. The CDR3 DNA is TGCGCCAGCAGCCAAGATAAAAGCACTGAGCAGTTCTTC.

The chain joins TRBV11-2 to TRBJ2-7, with 11 bases aligning to TRBD1. The V gene's germline CDR1 is SGHAT and CDR2 FQNNGV. With 4 bases clipped from V and 3 bases from J, the junction kept 11 bases outside the gene matches. The CDR3 runs 17 residues. DNA of the CDR3: TGTGCCAGCAGCTCGTTCCCCGGGACAGGGGGGTACTACGAGCAGTACTTC. Protein: CASSSFPGTGGYYEQYF. Full variable domain (outside the CDR3, taken from reference TRBV11-2 and TRBJ2-7): EAGVAQSPRYKIIEKRQSVAFWCNPISGHATLYWYQQILGQGPKLLIQFQNNGVVDDSQLPKDRFSAERLKGVDSTLKIQPAKLEDSAVYLCASSSFPGTGGYYEQYFGPGTRLTVT.

V is TRBV30 and J is TRBJ2-3, with 11 bases lining up with TRBD2. Germline V gene sequence: CDR1 GTSNPN, CDR2 SVGIG (reference sequence). The J segment lost 4 bases and the V segment lost 3 bases, leaving 6 bases of the junction unmatched. The CDR3 loop spans 15 amino acids. The chain's CDR3 is CAWSTSGSRADTQYF. CDR3 in DNA: TGTGCCTGGAGCACTAGCGGGAGCAGAGCAGATACGCAGTATTTT.

The J gene is TRBJ1-1, the V gene TRBV7-9; D is perhaps TRBD1 (6 bases). CDR1 and CDR2 (germline): SEHNR, FQNEAQ (reference sequence). Trimming stripped 0 bases from V and 4 bases from J, with 15 bases between. There are 16 residues in the CDR3. The CDR3 protein is CASSLAGDPGVTEAFF. The CDR3 DNA is TGTGCCAGCAGCTTAGCGGGCGACCCAGGGGTCACTGAAGCTTTCTTT.

Points on this clone: This specimen includes other DNA sequences encoding the same CDR3. This chain links TRBV10-3 with TRBJ2-7; D unclear. This CDR3 contains 12 residues. Germline loops: CDR1 ENHRY, CDR2 SYGVKD. V lost 4 bases, J lost 0 bases, and 4 bases lay in between. CDR3 protein: CAISGDSYEQYF. CDR3 coding DNA: TGTGCCATCAGTGGAGACTCCTACGAGCAGTACTTC.

This clone was found once. The chain carries TRBV19 and TRBJ2-4, with a possible D match to TRBD1 (6 bases). CDR1 and CDR2 from the germline V gene are LNHDA and SQIVND (reference sequence). V lost 6 bases to trimming and J lost 9 bases, with 15 bases between them. There are 13 residues in the CDR3. The CDR3 is CASRDSGVAIQYF. The CDR3 DNA is TGTGCCAGTAGGGACAGTGGGGTGGCCATTCAGTACTTC.

The chain carries TRBV9 and TRBJ2-7, with D maybe TRBD1 (6 bases). The V gene lost 4 bases and the J gene lost 3 bases, with 23 bases spanning the gap. CDR1 SGDLS and CDR2 YYNGEE come from the germline V gene. The CDR3 is 17 residues long. CDR3 DNA: TGTGCCAGCAGCTTAGGGGGTGCAGGGGCGAAAAACTACGAGCAGTACTTC. Its translation is CASSLGGAGAKNYEQYF.

The V gene is TRBV19, the J gene TRBJ1-1; the match to TRBD1 covers 8 bases. The germline CDR1 and CDR2 sequences are LNHDA and SQIVND (reference sequence). There are 15 residues in the CDR3. Germline trimming cut 3 bases from V and 4 bases from J; bases unmatched to any gene: 7. In DNA, the CDR3 is TGTGCCAGTAGTATGACAGGGGCAGGGGGCACTGAAGCTTTCTTT. Protein sequence: CASSMTGAGGTEAFF.

The chain links TRBV10-3 to TRBJ1-1, with 8 nucleotides matching TRBD1. Looked up from germline, CDR1 is ENHRY and CDR2 is SYGVKD. V lost 4 bases to trimming and J lost 4 bases; unmatched junction nucleotides: 5. The CDR3 is 14 residues long. The CDR3 sequence: CAISGSGGTTEAFF. The DNA for the CDR3 is TGTGCCATCAGTGGATCAGGGGGCACCACTGAAGCTTTCTTT.

The genes are TRBV25-1 and TRBJ1-2, with 8 bases lining up with TRBD1. Trimming at V came to 5 bases and at J to 3 bases, leaving 2 bases not matched to a gene. Germline V lookup: CDR1 MGHDK, CDR2 SYGVNS. There are 13 residues in the CDR3. In DNA, the CDR3 is TGTGCCAGCAGTCCAGGGGGCGACTATGGCTACACCTTC. This gives the protein CASSPGGDYGYTF.

The chain carries TRBV2 and TRBJ1-5; 9 bases map to TRBD1. The germline V gene encodes CDR1 SNHLY and CDR2 FYNNEI. The trim removed 4 bases at V and 7 bases at J, leaving 8 bases unmatched. The CDR3 sequence is 15 residues long. CDR3 amino acids: CASSGGQGNGQPQHF. CDR3 DNA sequence: TGTGCCAGCAGTGGTGGACAGGGGAACGGGCAGCCCCAGCATTTT.